This T cell receptor beta chain emerged from a study of CD8 T cells in ankylosing spondylitis. Findings of the study overall: Previous work reported some of these motif variants in the synovial fluid and blood of reactive arthritis. Disease-associated clones were reportedly significantly overrepresented in matched ankylosing spondylitis synovial fluid. Among TCR beta sequences, a motif of several highly homologous variants appeared characteristic of ankylosing spondylitis blood.

The V end was cut by 1 base, the J end by 3 bases, with 13 bases between. Germline V gives CDR1 DFQATT, CDR2 SNEGSKA (reference sequence). This CDR3 contains 15 residues. This clonotype showed up many times. Its target is not known. Quantitative 5'-RACE with molecular barcodes produced the TCR beta libraries. TCRdb fed the 5' RACE reads into MiXCR, producing one record per CDR3 protein. The sample lists roughly 130,000 distinct CDR3 sequences, around 9.7% occurring once. The sequence was obtained from a male donor with ankylosing spondylitis or in good health (not recorded which). The sample consisted of blood, either unsorted or a sorted T cell fraction (not recorded which). V usage is TRBV20-1 and J usage is TRBJ1-5; no firm D call. The CDR3 spells CSARGASVINQPQHF. DNA for the CDR3: TGCAGTGCTAGAGGTGCCTCCGTAATCAATCAGCCCCAGCATTTT.